This T cell receptor beta chain was observed in a study of T cell responses to AZD1222 COVID-19 vaccine. General study findings and limits: Donors, mostly white British, included more females; clonal diversity was possibly underestimated. Vaccine-related CD4 TCRs covered spike, predominating at 160-218 and 743-854.

Clones were read by immunoSEQ multiplex PCR, and TCRdb kept only the in-frame ones, dropping some. This sample has over 100,000 clones, with approximately 90% found just once. Concerning this clone: Its antigen is not identified.

The CDR3 length is 17 residues. The germline CDR1 and CDR2 sequences are SGDLS and YYNGEE. Trimming cost V 0 bases and J 5 bases; bases outside gene matches: 10. Material: peripheral blood, obtained on day 0 of AZD1222 vaccination. The chain couples TRBV9 to TRBJ2-3; 9 nucleotides align to TRBD2. This clonotype originated in an adult in good health. CDR3 in DNA: TGTGCCAGCAGCGTAGGAACGGGAGCGGGGGGAATAGATACGCAGTATTTT. Amino acids: CASSVGTGAGGIDTQYF. Full variable domain (outside the CDR3, taken from reference TRBV9 and TRBJ2-3): DSGVTQTPKHLITATGQRVTLRCSPRSGDLSVYWYQQSLDQGLQFLIQYYNGEERAKGNILERFSAQQFPDLHSELNLSSLELGDSALYFCASSVGTGAGGIDTQYFGPGTRLTVL.